This TCR beta chain was recorded in a study of technical replicates of blood from a handful of donors. V was clipped by 1 base and J by 2 bases, with 12 bases between them. The CDR3 extends over 15 amino acids. CDR1 is SNHLY and CDR2 is FYNNEI in the germline V gene. Clones were read by immunoSEQ multiplex PCR, and TCRdb kept only the in-frame ones, dropping some. The repertoire holds tens of thousands of clones, with roughly nine tenths as singletons. Material: T cells isolated from PBMCs. V usage is TRBV2 and J usage is TRBJ2-7; D possibly corresponds to TRBD2 (6 bases). The TCR was taken from a human donor in good health. CDR3 region: CASSEGGRGTYEQYF. CDR3 bases: TGTGCCAGCAGTGAAGGAGGGCGCGGGACCTACGAGCAGTACTTC.